Sequencing of this TCR beta chain was carried out in a study of blood T cell repertoires in COVID-19. The overall study: The samples span acute and convalescent COVID-19 from the United States, Italy and Spain. In each case, the material was cDNA or gDNA derived from T cells, B-cell-depleted T cells, or PBMCs.

Per the germline V gene, CDR1 is GTSNPN and CDR2 is SVGIG (reference sequence). With V trimmed by 3 bases and J by 5 bases, 6 bases remained unmatched. The CDR3 is made up of 13 amino acids. This clone was counted only a few times. Original processing methods: Counts of nucleated cells, estimated from reference gene primer amplification, were obtained. The assay was immunoSEQ multiplex PCR, and TCRdb's table has in-frame clones only and misses some. Clone size and V and J calls were adopted from that table, with D and trimming inferred from the DNA. The sample contains some 200,000 clones, approximately 80% of which appear only once.

The clonotype was recovered from a woman of 80 years or more with acute or convalescent COVID-19. V and J are TRBV30 and TRBJ1-1; 7 nucleotides line up with TRBD1. The material sequenced was peripheral blood. DNA for the CDR3: TGTGCCTGGAGCTACAGGGGAAGGACTGAAGCTTTCTTT. As protein: CAWSYRGRTEAFF.